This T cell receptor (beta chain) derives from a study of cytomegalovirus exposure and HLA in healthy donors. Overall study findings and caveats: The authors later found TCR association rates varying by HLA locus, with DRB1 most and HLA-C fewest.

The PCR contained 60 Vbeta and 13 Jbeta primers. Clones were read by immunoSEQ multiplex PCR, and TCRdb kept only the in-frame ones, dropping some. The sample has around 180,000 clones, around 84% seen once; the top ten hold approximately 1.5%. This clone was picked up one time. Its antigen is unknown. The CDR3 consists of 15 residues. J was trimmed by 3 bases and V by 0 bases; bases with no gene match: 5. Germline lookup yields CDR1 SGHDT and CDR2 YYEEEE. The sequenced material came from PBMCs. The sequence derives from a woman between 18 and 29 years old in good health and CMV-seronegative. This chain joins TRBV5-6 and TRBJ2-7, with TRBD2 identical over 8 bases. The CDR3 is CASSLATGGGYEQYF. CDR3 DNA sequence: TGTGCCAGCAGCTTGGCCACGGGAGGGGGCTACGAGCAGTACTTC.